These T cell receptor beta chains were read from a single sample in a study of OX40 agonist ivuxolimab in advanced cancers. Only in-frame clones appear in the TCRdb table, and some are missing; sequencing was by immunoSEQ multiplex PCR. The repertoire has about 79,000 clones, 88% of them found once; the top ten carry about 4%. The input for sequencing was CD4+ or CD8+ T cells sorted from blood, taken in a trial of the OX40 agonist ivuxolimab. The source of these receptors is an adult with an advanced solid tumor such as melanoma, head and neck, liver or kidney cancer. The CDR3 runs from the conserved cysteine through the conserved F or W. A D gene is named only where the DNA matches it firmly.

TRBD2 TRBJ2-5 TRBV10-1 TGCGCCAGCAGTGATGGGGGACTAGCGGGATCAGAGACCCAGTACTTC CASSDGGLAGSETQYF
. TRBJ1-1 TRBV6-6 TGTGCCAGCAGTAGGGAGAACACTGAAGCTTTCTTT CASSRENTEAFF
TRBD1 TRBJ2-7 TRBV28 TGTGCCAGCAGTGAAACCGGGACAGGGCGCTACGAGCAGTACTTC CASSETGTGRYEQYF
. TRBJ1-1 TRBV7-2 TGTGCCAGCGGCCTAGACACTGAAGCTTTCTTT CASGLDTEAFF
. TRBJ1-4 TRBV5-1 TGCGCCAGCAGCTTGAGGGGACCTAATGAAAAACTGTTTTTT CASSLRGPNEKLFF
. TRBJ2-2 TRBV4-1 TGCGCCAGCAGCTTCGCCCCGGCCCAGGACACCGGGGAGCTGTTTTTT CASSFAPAQDTGELFF
. TRBJ2-3 TRBV5-1 TGCGCCAGCACACAGGGCCGCACAGATACGCAGTATTTT CASTQGRTDTQYF
. TRBJ1-1 TRBV4-1 TGCGCCAGCAGCCGAAGCGTTGGGGCTTTGAACACTGAAGCTTTCTTT CASSRSVGALNTEAFF
TRBD2 TRBJ2-1 TRBV5-1 TGCGCCAGCAACGGTGGTGCGGGGGGGTTTGACAATGAGCAGTTCTTC CASNGGAGGFDNEQFF
. TRBJ1-5 TRBV4-2 TGTGCCAGCAGCCAAGGCACTGGCATGGATCAGCCCCAGCATTTT CASSQGTGMDQPQHF
TRBD2 TRBJ2-2 TRBV5-4 TGTGCCAGCAGCGCCCTCCCCGGTAGCGGGAGGAACACCGGGGAGCTGTTTTTT CASSALPGSGRNTGELFF
. TRBJ2-1 TRBV19 TGTGCCAGTAGTGGGAACCCCACAGGGCAGTTCTTC CASSGNPTGQFF
TRBD2 TRBJ2-3 TRBV6-1 TGTGCCAGCAGTGAAACTAGCGGGAGGGCCCGGGGAACAGATACGCAGTATTTT CASSETSGRARGTDTQYF
. TRBJ2-1 TRBV28 TGTGCCAGCAGTCAGTCCTACAATGAGCAGTTCTTC CASSQSYNEQFF
. TRBJ1-2 TRBV19 TGTGCCAGTAGTAGGGACTATGGCTACACCTTC CASSRDYGYTF
. TRBJ2-7 TRBV7-8 TGTGCCAGCAGCTTAGCTGAGGACAGAGTCTCCTACGAGCAGTACTTC CASSLAEDRVSYEQYF
. TRBJ2-3 TRBV5-4 TGTGCCAGCACTCTCGCTCTGGGGACTAGCACAGATACGCAGTATTTT CASTLALGTSTDTQYF
. TRBJ2-5 TRBV14 TGTGCCAGCAGCCAATACCCTGGGGAGACCCAGTACTTC CASSQYPGETQYF
TRBD1 TRBJ2-7 TRBV6-5 TGTGCCAGCAGGAATTCAGGGGGTGCCTCCTACGAGCAGTACTTC CASRNSGGASYEQYF
TRBD2 TRBJ2-7 TRBV28 TGTGCCAGCAGCCCGGAAGGGGAGGGCCTCAGAGAGCAGTACTTC CASSPEGEGLREQYF
TRBD1 TRBJ2-1 TRBV5-4 TGTGCCAGCAGCTTTAAGGCAGGGGGCAATGAGCAGTTCTTC CASSFKAGGNEQFF